The text below deals with one TCR beta chain. Its antigen is undetermined. The data stem from a study of T-cell reconstitution after alpha-beta-depleted transplantation in children. This sample's TCRbeta library carried unique molecular identifier barcodes. TCRdb processed the PCR reads anew with MiXCR; each CDR3 protein has one entry. Counted here are a few hundred thousand distinct CDR3 sequences, over 40% occurring once; the ten biggest clones make up roughly a quarter. Study-wide results and limits: About two months after transplant, alpha-beta T cells reportedly came from several hundred expanded graft clones. At one year after transplant, newly produced T cells mostly accounted for T-cell counts and diversity.

CDR1 SEHNR and CDR2 FQNEAQ come from the germline V gene (reference sequence). Trimming cost V 5 bases and J 6 bases, with 10 bases left between them. This CDR3 spans 12 amino acids. Sequenced material: PBMCs, taken before TCRalphabeta/CD19-depleted stem cell transplant. The receptor comes from a girl aged 2 to 10 with aplastic anemia, due to receive a stem cell transplant. The V gene is TRBV7-9, the J gene TRBJ1-1; no firm D call. The CDR3 DNA is TGTGCCAGCAGCCCGGGGTTTCCTGAAGCTTTCTTT. Translation: CASSPGFPEAFF.